This entry concerns a single T cell receptor (beta chain). PCR involved 60 Vbeta and 13 Jbeta primers. Assay: immunoSEQ multiplex PCR; the TCRdb copy retains only in-frame clones and omits some. The sample contains tens of thousands of clones, approximately 81% of which appear only once. The CDR3 spans 15 residues. Between the trimmed V and J ends, which lost 0 bases and 4 bases, there was a span of 7 bases. CDR1 MNHEY and CDR2 SVGAGI come from the germline V gene. The data originate from a study of cytomegalovirus exposure and HLA in healthy donors. The sequencing sample was made of PBMCs. The receptor was isolated from a girl aged 2 to 10 in good health and CMV-seropositive. This chain uses TRBV6-5 with TRBJ2-6; D call uncertain. The CDR3 spells CASSYSRSGANVLTF. CDR3 bases: TGTGCCAGCAGTTACTCCCGGTCCGGGGCCAACGTCCTGACTTTC.